This T cell receptor (beta chain) is from a study of blood T cells in healthy people across ages. Regarding this clonotype: Its antigen remains unidentified.

Study-wide findings and caveats: Age showed a roughly linear inverse relationship with TCR beta diversity per million T cells.

With a J-beta primer mix and a sample-barcoded 5' primer, a second PCR ran about 6 to 11 cycles. TCRdb re-called the 5' RACE reads with MiXCR, one entry per CDR3 protein. The profile shows around 1,700,000 distinct CDR3 sequences, roughly 27% of them singletons. J gave up 7 bases and V 4 bases, and 14 bases lay outside the gene matches. Germline V gene lookup returns CDR1 SGDLS and CDR2 YYNGEE. This CDR3 has 17 residues. V usage is TRBV9 and J usage is TRBJ2-1, with 10 nucleotides matching TRBD2. This sequence was found in a woman in her 30s in good health. The material sequenced was blood. CDR3 sequence (DNA): TGTGCCAGCAGCCCACTGGGGAGCGGGAGGGCCGAGAATGAGCAGTTCTTC. It is translated as CASSPLGSGRAENEQFF.